This T cell receptor beta chain was sequenced in a study of T-cell reconstitution after alpha-beta-depleted transplantation in children. The sample holds many counts of this clonotype. The authors prepared the TCRbeta library with unique molecular identifiers. TCRdb re-called the PCR reads through MiXCR, storing one row per CDR3 protein. Of about 540,000 distinct CDR3 sequences listed, about 16% were seen once; the top ten hold 3.3%. The CDR3 contains 14 residues. V was clipped by 0 bases and J by 2 bases, with 7 bases between them. Germline V gives CDR1 LNHNV, CDR2 YYDKDF (reference sequence). The V call is TRBV15, the J call TRBJ2-5, with a possible D match to TRBD2 (5 bases). The starting material was PBMCs from the stem cell graft donor, obtained from the stem cell graft. The source is a human donor who donated a stem cell graft to a child with acute lymphoblastic leukemia. The CDR3 sequence is CATSRDRGQETQYF. CDR3 coding DNA: TGTGCCACCAGCAGAGATCGGGGTCAAGAGACCCAGTACTTC. The full variable domain, in which reference TRBV15 and TRBJ2-5 provide the parts outside the CDR3, is DAMVIQNPRYQVTQFGKPVTLSCSQTLNHNVMYWYQQKSSQAPKLLFHYYDKDFNNEADTPDNFQSRRPNTSFCFLDIRSPGLGDTAMYLCATSRDRGQETQYFGPGTRLLVL.